The TCR beta chain described here comes from a study of T cell responses to AZD1222 COVID-19 vaccine. General study findings and limits: Only a handful of AZD1222 recipients, more than five in all, had baseline seropositivity.

Assay used: immunoSEQ multiplex PCR; TCRdb lists only in-frame clones, some missing. The sample carries some 120,000 clones, approximately 90% recorded once. In germline, CDR1 is KGHSH, CDR2 LQKENI. The CDR3 is made up of 14 amino acids. V was clipped by 2 bases and J by 2 bases, with 9 bases between them. Comment on this clone: Its antigen is as yet unknown.

The sequence came from an adult who received the AZD1222 COVID-19 vaccine. Source: peripheral blood, taken 28 days after the second AZD1222 dose. The chain uses TRBV18 and TRBJ1-2; D gene ambiguous. CDR3 DNA: TGTGCCAGCTCACCAGGGCAGGAGAACTATGGCTACACCTTC. Residues: CASSPGQENYGYTF.